These T cell receptor beta chains were read from a single sample in a study of CD8+ T cells in alopecia areata. TCRdb's table, derived via immunoSEQ multiplex PCR, lists solely in-frame clones and lacks some. The table lists approximately 160,000 clones, approximately 57% of them singletons, with 14% in the top ten. The sample consisted of CD4+ T cells sorted from blood, taken at week 24, from a patient treated with tofacitinib. The receptors come from a human donor with alopecia areata. Both conserved end residues are part of each CDR3. D genes are given only for firm matches. For some rows the clone size is stated as once, few or many, or as a class when expanded; others skip it.

clone_size d_call j_call v_call cdr3_nt cdr3_aa
few TRBD1 TRBJ2-5 TRBV4-1 TGCGCCAGCAGCCGAGATACCAACAGGGGGAGAGAGACCCAGTACTTC CASSRDTNRGRETQYF
. . TRBJ1-1 TRBV19 TGTGCCAGTAGTATAGGGAAGGTCGCTGAAGCTTTCTTT CASSIGKVAEAFF
. . TRBJ2-3 TRBV9 TGTGCCAGCAGCGTAGTTCCGTGGGATACGCAGTATTTT CASSVVPWDTQYF
few . TRBJ2-3 TRBV15 TGTGCCACCGGTAGCCGTAGCACAGATACGCAGTATTTT CATGSRSTDTQYF
. . TRBJ2-7 TRBV5-1 TGCGCCAGCAGCTCCCAGGGAATTGGGGGGGAGCAGTACTTC CASSSQGIGGEQYF
. . TRBJ1-1 TRBV29-1 TGCAGCGGCCAGGGGTTATTTGTCACTGAAGCTTTCTTT CSGQGLFVTEAFF
. TRBD1 TRBJ1-5 TRBV25-1 TGTGCCAGCGGGGACAGATTCAATCAGCCCCAGCATTTT CASGDRFNQPQHF
. . TRBJ2-7 TRBV18 TGTGCCAGCTCACCACTTAATTACGAGCAGTACTTC CASSPLNYEQYF
. . TRBJ2-3 TRBV30 TGTGCCTGGAGTGTACGGGATACGCAGTATTTT CAWSVRDTQYF
. TRBD2 TRBJ2-3 TRBV6-5 TGTGCCAGCAGAAGACTAGCGGGGCGCACAGATACGCAGTATTTT CASRRLAGRTDTQYF
few . TRBJ2-1 TRBV2 TGTGCCAGCAGTGAAGGCCGGGAATTCAACAATGAGCAGTTCTTC CASSEGREFNNEQFF
few . TRBJ1-2 TRBV19 TGTGCCAGTAGTATCAAAACTAACTATGGCTACACCTTC CASSIKTNYGYTF
few . TRBJ1-1 TRBV19 TGTGCCAGTAGTATAGATCGACAGTCCGTGAACACTGAAGCTTTCTTT CASSIDRQSVNTEAFF
. . TRBJ2-2 TRBV5-6 TGTGCCAGCAGCTTGGGGTACACCGGGGAGCTGTTTTTT CASSLGYTGELFF
. . TRBJ1-1 TRBV4-2 TGTGCCAGCAGCCAAGCCGACAGTAAAAACACTGAAGCTTTCTTT CASSQADSKNTEAFF
. . TRBJ2-5 TRBV6-5 TGTGCCAGCCGAGGGACACCCATCCAAGAGACCCAGTACTTC CASRGTPIQETQYF
. . TRBJ1-2 TRBV27 TGTGCCAGCAGTTCTACGACAGGCGGCTATGGCTACACCTTC CASSSTTGGYGYTF
. . TRBJ2-3 TRBV25-1 TGTGCCAGCAGTGGGCGGACAGCGGGCACAGATACGCAGTATTTT CASSGRTAGTDTQYF
. TRBD1 TRBJ1-2 TRBV5-1 TGCGCCAGCAGCCTCGGGACAGGGGAAGGAAGGGGCTACACCTTC CASSLGTGEGRGYTF
. TRBD2 TRBJ2-3 TRBV4-1 TGCGCCAGCAGCCAACCGGGACTAGCGTCAGATACGCAGTATTTT CASSQPGLASDTQYF
. . TRBJ2-3 TRBV25-1 TGTGCCAGCAGGAACACAGATACGCAGTATTTT CASRNTDTQYF
. TRBD2 TRBJ2-3 TRBV29-1 TGCAGCGTTGGTATAGCGGGGGTCACAGATACGCAGTATTTT CSVGIAGVTDTQYF
. TRBD2 TRBJ2-3 TRBV2 TGTGCCAGCACGCCGGGACTAGCTGGAGGAACGCAGTATTTT CASTPGLAGGTQYF
. TRBD1 TRBJ2-7 TRBV29-1 TGCAGCGTTGGGGACAGGGCCGGGCAGTACTTC CSVGDRAGQYF
once . TRBJ2-5 TRBV30 TGTGCCTGGAGTGTAGGCTTTCTTGAGACCCAGTACTTC CAWSVGFLETQYF
. . TRBJ1-1 TRBV30 TGTGCCTGGGCAACAGGGACGAACACTGAAGCTTTCTTT CAWATGTNTEAFF